Described below is a single T cell receptor beta chain sequence and its context. No antigen is known for it. The data derive from a study of graft-versus-host responses after intestinal transplantation. The V gene's germline CDR1 is SGDLS and CDR2 YYNGEE. The trim removed 0 bases at V and 0 bases at J, leaving 5 bases unmatched. CDR3 size: 16 residues. Broader study findings: The study associated peak circulating GvH clone levels with early post-transplant HvG declines.

Profiling relied on immunoSEQ multiplex PCR, and the TCRdb table lists in-frame clones only, not all of them. The table includes roughly 97,000 clones, around 92% detected once. The gene calls are TRBV9 and TRBJ1-1; TRBD1 aligns across 7 bases. This TCR was recovered from a human donor who was the organ donor for an intestinal transplant. Source: unstimulated CD4+ T cells sorted from spleen or lymph node cells, taken before transplant. CDR3 sequence reads: CASSVGTGAVNTEAFF. CDR3 DNA: TGTGCCAGCAGCGTAGGGACAGGCGCCGTGAACACTGAAGCTTTCTTT. Full variable domain (rest looked up from reference TRBV9 and TRBJ1-1): DSGVTQTPKHLITATGQRVTLRCSPRSGDLSVYWYQQSLDQGLQFLIQYYNGEERAKGNILERFSAQQFPDLHSELNLSSLELGDSALYFCASSVGTGAVNTEAFFGQGTRLTVV.